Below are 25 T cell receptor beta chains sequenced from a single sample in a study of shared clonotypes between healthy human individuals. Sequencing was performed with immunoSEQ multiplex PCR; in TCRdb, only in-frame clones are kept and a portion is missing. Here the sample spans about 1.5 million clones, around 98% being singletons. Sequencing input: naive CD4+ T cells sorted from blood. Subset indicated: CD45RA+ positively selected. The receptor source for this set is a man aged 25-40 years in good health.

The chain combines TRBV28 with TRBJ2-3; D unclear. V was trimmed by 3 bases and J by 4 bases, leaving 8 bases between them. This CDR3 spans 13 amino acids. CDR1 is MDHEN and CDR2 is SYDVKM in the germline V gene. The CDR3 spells CASSFSAADTQYF. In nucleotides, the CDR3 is TGTGCCAGCAGTTTTTCGGCGGCAGATACGCAGTATTTT.

This chain's CDR3 is CASSPDRVSQPQHF. CDR3 in DNA: TGTGCCAGCAGCCCCGACAGGGTTAGTCAGCCCCAGCATTTT. The V and J genes are TRBV7-2 and TRBJ1-5, with 7 bases that match TRBD1. The J segment lost 6 bases and the V segment lost 5 bases, leaving 7 bases of the junction unmatched. CDR1 SGHTA and CDR2 FQGNSA come from the germline V gene. This CDR3 is built from 14 residues.

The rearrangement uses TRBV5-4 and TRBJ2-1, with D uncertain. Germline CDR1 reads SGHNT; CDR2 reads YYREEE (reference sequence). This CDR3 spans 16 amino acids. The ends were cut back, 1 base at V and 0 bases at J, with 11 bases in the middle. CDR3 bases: TGTGCCAGCAGCTTGTCTTTCGCGGCCTCCTACAATGAGCAGTTCTTC. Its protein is CASSLSFAASYNEQFF. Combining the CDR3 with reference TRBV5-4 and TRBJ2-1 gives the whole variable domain ETGVTQSPTHLIKTRGQQVTLRCSSQSGHNTVSWYQQALGQGPQFIFQYYREEENGRGNFPPRFSGLQFPNYSSELNVNALELDDSALYLCASSLSFAASYNEQFFGPGTRLTVL.

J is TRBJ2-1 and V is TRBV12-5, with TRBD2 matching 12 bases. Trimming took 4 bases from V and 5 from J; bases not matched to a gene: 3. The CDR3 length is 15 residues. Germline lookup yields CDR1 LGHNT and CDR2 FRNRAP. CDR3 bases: TGTGCTAGTGGTTCTAGCGGGAGGGTACACAATGAGCAGTTCTTC. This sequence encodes CASGSSGRVHNEQFF.

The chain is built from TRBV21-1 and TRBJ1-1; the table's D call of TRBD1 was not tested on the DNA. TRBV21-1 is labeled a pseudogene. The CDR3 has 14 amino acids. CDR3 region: CASPLLDRDDEAFF. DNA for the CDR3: TGTGCCAGCCCCCTTCTCGACAGGGATGATGAAGCTTTCTTT.

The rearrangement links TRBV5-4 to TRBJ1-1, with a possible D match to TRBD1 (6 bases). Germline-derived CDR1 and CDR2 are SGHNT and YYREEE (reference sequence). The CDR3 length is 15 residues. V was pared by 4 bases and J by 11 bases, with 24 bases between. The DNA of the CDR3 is TGTGCCAGCAGCCGCCATCAATCGACAGGCCCCCAGGCTTTCTTT. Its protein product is CASSRHQSTGPQAFF.

The CDR3 loop reads CAIGLSGKDSIQYF. CDR3 DNA sequence: TGTGCCATCGGGTTAAGTGGAAAAGATAGCATTCAGTACTTC. This chain links TRBV10-3 with TRBJ2-4; D unclear. This CDR3 has 14 residues. Deletions cut 8 bases from V and 9 bases from J, with 20 bases between. The germline V gene has CDR1 ENHRY and CDR2 SYGVKD.

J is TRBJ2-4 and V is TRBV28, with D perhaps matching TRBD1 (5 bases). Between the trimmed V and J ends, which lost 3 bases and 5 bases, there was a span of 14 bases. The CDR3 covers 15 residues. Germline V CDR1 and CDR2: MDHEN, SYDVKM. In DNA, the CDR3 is TGTGCCAGCAGTTTGGGGTTAGGGGCCCAAAACATTCAGTACTTC. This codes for CASSLGLGAQNIQYF.

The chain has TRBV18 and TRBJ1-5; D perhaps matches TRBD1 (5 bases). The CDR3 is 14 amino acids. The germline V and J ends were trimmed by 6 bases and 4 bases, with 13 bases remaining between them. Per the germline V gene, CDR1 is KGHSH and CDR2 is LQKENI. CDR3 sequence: CASSRDGRNQPQHF. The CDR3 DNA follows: TGTGCCAGCTCGAGGGACGGCCGGAATCAGCCCCAGCATTTT. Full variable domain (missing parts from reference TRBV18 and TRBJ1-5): NAGVMQNPRHLVRRRGQEARLRCSPMKGHSHVYWYRQLPEEGLKFMVYLQKENIIDESGMPKERFSAEFPKEGPSILRIQQVVRGDSAAYFCASSRDGRNQPQHFGDGTRLSIL.

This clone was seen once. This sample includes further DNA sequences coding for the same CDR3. Here the CDR3 DNA reads TGCGCCAGCAGCCTGGGACGGCAGAACACTGAAGCTTTCTTT. Amino acid sequence: CASSLGRQNTEAFF. The rearrangement joins TRBV5-1 to TRBJ1-1, with a possible D match to TRBD1 (5 bases). Between the trimmed V and J ends, which lost 4 bases and 1 base, there was a span of 11 bases. CDR1 SGHRS and CDR2 YFSETQ come from the germline V gene. The CDR3 length is 14 residues.

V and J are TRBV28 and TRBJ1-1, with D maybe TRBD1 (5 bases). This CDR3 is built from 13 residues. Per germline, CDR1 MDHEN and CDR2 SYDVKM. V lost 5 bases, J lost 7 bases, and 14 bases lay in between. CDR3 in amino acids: CASSPSQGLEAFF. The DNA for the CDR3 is TGTGCCAGCAGTCCCTCTCAGGGACTTGAAGCTTTCTTT.

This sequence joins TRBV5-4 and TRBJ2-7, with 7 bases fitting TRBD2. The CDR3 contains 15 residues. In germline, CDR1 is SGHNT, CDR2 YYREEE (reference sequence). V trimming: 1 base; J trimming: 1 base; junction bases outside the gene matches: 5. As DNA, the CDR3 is TGTGCCAGCAGCTTGAGGTCGGGAGGTTCCTACGAGCAGTACTTC. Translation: CASSLRSGGSYEQYF.

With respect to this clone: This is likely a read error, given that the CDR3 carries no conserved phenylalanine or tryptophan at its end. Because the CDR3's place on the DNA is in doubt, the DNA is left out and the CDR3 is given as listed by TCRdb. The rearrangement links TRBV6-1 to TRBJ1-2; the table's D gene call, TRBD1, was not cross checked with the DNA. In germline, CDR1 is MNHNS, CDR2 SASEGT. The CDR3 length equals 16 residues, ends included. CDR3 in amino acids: CASSEAGQNTYGLAVA.

CDR3 in amino acids: CASSPRTGVTYEQYF. The CDR3 DNA sequence: TGTGCCAGCTCACCAAGGACAGGGGTTACCTACGAGCAGTACTTC. The chain carries TRBV18 and TRBJ2-5, with 9 bases identical to TRBD1. The J call is uncertain, as TRBJ2-7 better fits the DNA end. The CDR3 sequence is 15 residues long. Germline V gene sequence: CDR1 KGHSH, CDR2 LQKENI.

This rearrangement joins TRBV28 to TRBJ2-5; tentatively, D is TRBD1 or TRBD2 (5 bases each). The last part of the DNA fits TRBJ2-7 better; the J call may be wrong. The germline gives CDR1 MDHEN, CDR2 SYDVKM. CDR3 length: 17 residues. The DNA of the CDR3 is TGTGCCAGCAGTCTAGCAACCGGGACCACCGGAACCTACGAGCAGTACTTC. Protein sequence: CASSLATGTTGTYEQYF.

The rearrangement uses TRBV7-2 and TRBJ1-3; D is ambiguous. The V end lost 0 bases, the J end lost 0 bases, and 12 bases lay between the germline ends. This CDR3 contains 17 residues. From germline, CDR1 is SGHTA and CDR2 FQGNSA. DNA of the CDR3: TGTGCCAGCAGCTTAGCGTTTTCGATGAGCTCTGGAAACACCATATATTTT. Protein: CASSLAFSMSSGNTIYF.

This chain's CDR3 is CASSRDLSSTEAFF. Written as DNA, the CDR3 is TGTGCCAGCAGCCGGGATCTCTCGAGCACTGAAGCTTTCTTT. This sequence joins TRBV14 and TRBJ1-1, with D unresolved. The length of the CDR3 is 14 residues. Germline-derived CDR1 and CDR2 are SGHDN and FVKESK. Deletions cut 4 bases from V and 4 bases from J, with 13 bases between. Full variable domain (outside the CDR3, taken from reference TRBV14 and TRBJ1-1): EAGVTQFPSHSVIEKGQTVTLRCDPISGHDNLYWYRRVMGKEIKFLLHFVKESKQDESGMPNNRFLAERTGGTYSTLKVQPAELEDSGVYFCASSRDLSSTEAFFGQGTRLTVV.

The CDR3 nucleotides read TGTGCCAGCAGCTTCAAGGACAGCTATGGCTACACCTTC. This gives the protein CASSFKDSYGYTF. This sequence joins TRBV5-5 and TRBJ1-2; TRBD1 might be the D (6 bases). Trimming took 2 bases from V and 4 from J, leaving 9 bases between them. The CDR3 length is 13 residues. CDR1 and CDR2 (germline): SGHKS, YYEKEE (reference sequence).

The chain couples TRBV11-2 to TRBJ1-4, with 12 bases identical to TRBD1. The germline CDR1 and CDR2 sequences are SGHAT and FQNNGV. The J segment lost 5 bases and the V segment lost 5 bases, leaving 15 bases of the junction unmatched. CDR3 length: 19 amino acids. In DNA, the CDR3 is TGTGCCAGCAGCAATGCCCTGGGACAGGGGGCAGGAGGGAATGAAAAACTGTTTTTT. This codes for CASSNALGQGAGGNEKLFF.

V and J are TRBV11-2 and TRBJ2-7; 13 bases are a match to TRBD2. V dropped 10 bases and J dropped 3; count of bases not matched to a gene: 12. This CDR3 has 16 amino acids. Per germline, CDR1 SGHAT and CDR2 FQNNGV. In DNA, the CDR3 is TGTGCCACCACCGGGACTAGCGGGACTTTGGTCTACGAGCAGTACTTC. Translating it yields CATTGTSGTLVYEQYF.

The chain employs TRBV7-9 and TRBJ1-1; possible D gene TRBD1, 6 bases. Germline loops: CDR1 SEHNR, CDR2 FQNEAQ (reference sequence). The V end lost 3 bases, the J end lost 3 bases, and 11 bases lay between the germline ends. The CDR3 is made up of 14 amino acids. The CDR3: CASSFGGQYTEAFF. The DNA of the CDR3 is TGTGCCAGCAGCTTCGGAGGACAGTACACTGAAGCTTTCTTT.

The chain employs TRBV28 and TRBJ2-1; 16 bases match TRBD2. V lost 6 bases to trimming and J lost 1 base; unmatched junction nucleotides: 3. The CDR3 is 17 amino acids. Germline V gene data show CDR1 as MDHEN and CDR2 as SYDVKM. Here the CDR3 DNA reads TGTGCCAGCAGGGGGACTAGCGGGAGGGAGTCCTACAATGAGCAGTTCTTC. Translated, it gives CASRGTSGRESYNEQFF.

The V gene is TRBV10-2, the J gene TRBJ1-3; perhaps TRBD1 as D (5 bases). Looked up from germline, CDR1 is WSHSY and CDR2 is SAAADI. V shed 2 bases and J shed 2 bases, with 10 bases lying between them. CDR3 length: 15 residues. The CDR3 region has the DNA TGCGCCAGCAGTGAGGCAACGGGGGCTGGAAACACCATATATTTT. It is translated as CASSEATGAGNTIYF.

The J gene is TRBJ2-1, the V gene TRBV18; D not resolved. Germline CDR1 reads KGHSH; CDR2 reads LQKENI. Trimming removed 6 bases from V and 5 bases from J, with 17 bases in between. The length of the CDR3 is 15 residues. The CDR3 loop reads CASSQDRVRDNEQFF. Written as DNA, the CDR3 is TGTGCCAGCTCGCAGGACCGGGTTCGTGACAATGAGCAGTTCTTC.

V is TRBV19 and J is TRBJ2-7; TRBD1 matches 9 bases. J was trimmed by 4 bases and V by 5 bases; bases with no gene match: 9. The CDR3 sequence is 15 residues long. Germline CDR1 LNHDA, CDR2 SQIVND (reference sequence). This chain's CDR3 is CASSDRGKWRYEQYF. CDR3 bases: TGTGCCAGTAGTGACAGGGGGAAGTGGAGGTACGAGCAGTACTTC. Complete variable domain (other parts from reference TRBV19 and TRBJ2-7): DGGITQSPKYLFRKEGQNVTLSCEQNLNHDAMYWYRQDPGQGLRLIYYSQIVNDFQKGDIAEGYSVSREKKESFPLTVTSAQKNPTAFYLCASSDRGKWRYEQYFGPGTRLTVT.